This T cell receptor beta chain was sequenced in a study of technical replicates of blood from a handful of donors. The method was immunoSEQ multiplex PCR; TCRdb's version includes in-frame clones alone and lacks a portion of them. The sample shows tens of thousands of clones, roughly 97% of them seen only once. Germline trimming cut 4 bases from V and 3 bases from J; bases unmatched to any gene: 2. Germline CDR1 is KGHSH and CDR2 is LQKENI. CDR3 length: 15 residues. Sequenced: T cells isolated from PBMCs. The V and J genes are TRBV18 and TRBJ2-7, with 14 nucleotides matching TRBD2. This sequence originates from a human donor in good health. The CDR3 loop is CASSLGTSGSYEQYF. The CDR3 nucleotides read TGTGCCAGCTCACTCGGGACTAGCGGGAGCTACGAGCAGTACTTC. Full variable domain (remainder filled in from reference TRBV18 and TRBJ2-7): NAGVMQNPRHLVRRRGQEARLRCSPMKGHSHVYWYRQLPEEGLKFMVYLQKENIIDESGMPKERFSAEFPKEGPSILRIQQVVRGDSAAYFCASSLGTSGSYEQYFGPGTRLTVT.